A single sample gave rise to the 5 T cell receptor beta chains below, sequenced in a study of blood T cell repertoires in COVID-19. Sequencing was performed with immunoSEQ multiplex PCR; in TCRdb, only in-frame clones are kept and a portion is missing. The sample lists more than 150,000 clones, 89% occurring once. The specimen sequenced was peripheral blood. These receptors all stem from a man aged 60 to 69 with acute or convalescent COVID-19.

The chain has TRBV4-2 and TRBJ2-2; 10 bases match TRBD2. Trimming cost V 4 bases and J 2 bases; bases outside gene matches: 16. This CDR3 is built from 20 residues. CDR1 is LGHNA and CDR2 is YNFKEQ in the germline V gene. The CDR3 is CASSPLVPPTSGDNTGELFF. CDR3 sequence (DNA): TGTGCCAGCAGCCCCCTCGTACCCCCCACTAGCGGGGATAACACCGGGGAGCTGTTTTTT.

This chain connects TRBV7-8 to TRBJ2-7, with 10 bases identical to TRBD2. Losses at the gene ends were 5 bases for V and 1 base for J; bases not matched to a gene: 5. The CDR3 is 15 residues long. The germline V gene has CDR1 SGHVS and CDR2 FQNEAQ. The CDR3 nucleotides are TGTGCCAGCAGCAAGGGACTAGCGTCTTCCTACGAGCAGTACTTC. Encoded protein: CASSKGLASSYEQYF. Full variable domain (missing parts from reference TRBV7-8 and TRBJ2-7): GAGVSQSPRYKVAKRGQDVALRCDPISGHVSLFWYQQALGQGPEFLTYFQNEAQLDKSGLPSDRFFAERPEGSVSTLKIQRTQQEDSAVYLCASSKGLASSYEQYFGPGTRLTVT.

The chain couples TRBV5-6 to TRBJ1-1; D remains ambiguous. CDR3 length equals 14 residues. V lost 0 bases and J 3 bases, leaving 9 bases between the germline ends. The germline gives CDR1 SGHDT, CDR2 YYEEEE. In nucleotides, the CDR3 is TGTGCCAGCAGCTTGGCCCTGGGCCACACTGAAGCTTTCTTT. Translation gives CASSLALGHTEAFF. The variable domain in full, completed from reference TRBV5-6 and TRBJ1-1, reads DAGVTQSPTHLIKTRGQQVTLRCSPKSGHDTVSWYQQALGQGPQFIFQYYEEEERQRGNFPDRFSGHQFPNYSSELNVNALLLGDSALYLCASSLALGHTEAFFGQGTRLTVV.

This chain connects TRBV12-3 or TRBV12-4 to TRBJ1-1, with TRBD1 as a possible D gene (6 bases). This CDR3 contains 13 residues. V lost 6 bases, J lost 3 bases, and 11 bases lay in between. The CDR3 nucleotides are TGTGCCAGCAGCAAGACAGGTGACACTGAAGCTTTCTTT. The encoded protein is CASSKTGDTEAFF.

V usage is TRBV6-5 and J usage is TRBJ2-7; maybe TRBD2 (6 bases). V was trimmed by 2 bases and J by 7 bases, leaving 18 bases between them. The CDR3 length is 15 residues. CDR1 and CDR2 (germline): MNHEY, SVGAGI. This CDR3 is CASSYEGSGVREQYF. DNA for the CDR3: TGTGCCAGCAGTTACGAGGGGTCGGGGGTTAGAGAGCAGTACTTC.